Described below is a single T cell receptor (beta chain) sequence and its context. The data were taken from a study of cytomegalovirus exposure and HLA in healthy donors. Trimming took off 5 bases at V and 2 bases at J, with 9 bases between the two ends. Germline values: CDR1 SGHNT, CDR2 YENEEA. The CDR3 spans 13 residues. The PCR ran on 60 Vbeta and 13 Jbeta primers. Assay used: immunoSEQ multiplex PCR; TCRdb lists only in-frame clones, some missing. The table has 95,000 to 120,000 clones, under 90% seen once; the top ten hold roughly 2.5%. The receptor's source is a woman younger than 35 in good health and CMV-seronegative. This chain uses TRBV11-3 with TRBJ1-1, with D possibly TRBD1 on 6 matching bases. Input material: PBMCs. The CDR3 protein is CASSRGANTEAFF. The CDR3 coding sequence is TGTGCCAGCAGCCGGGGGGCAAACACTGAAGCTTTCTTT.